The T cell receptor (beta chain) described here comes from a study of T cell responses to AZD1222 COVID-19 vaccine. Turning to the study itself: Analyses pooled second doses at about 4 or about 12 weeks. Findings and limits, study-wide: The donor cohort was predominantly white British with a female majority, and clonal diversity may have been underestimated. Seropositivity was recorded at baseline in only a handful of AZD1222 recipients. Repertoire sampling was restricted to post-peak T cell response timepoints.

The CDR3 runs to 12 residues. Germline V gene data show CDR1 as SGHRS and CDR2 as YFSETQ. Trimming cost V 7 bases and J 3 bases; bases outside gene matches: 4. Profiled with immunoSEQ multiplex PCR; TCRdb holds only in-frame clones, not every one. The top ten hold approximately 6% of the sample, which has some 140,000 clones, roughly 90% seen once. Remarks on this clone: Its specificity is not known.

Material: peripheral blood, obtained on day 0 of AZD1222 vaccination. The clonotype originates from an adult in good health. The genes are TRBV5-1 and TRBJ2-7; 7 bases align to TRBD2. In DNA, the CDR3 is TGCGCCAGCGGGGGGGTCGACTACGAGCAGTACTTC. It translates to CASGGVDYEQYF.